A selection of T cell receptor beta chains follows, all from one sample in a study of response to subunit inactivated influenza vaccine. From the RT-PCR reads, TCRdb called clonotypes with MiXCR, one entry per CDR3 protein. The sample carries about 780,000 distinct CDR3 sequences, around 18% recorded once. Here the sequenced sample was PBMCs from blood, taken 4 to 6 days after vaccination. Receptors originate from a man in his fifties who received an inactivated influenza vaccine. Both conserved end residues are part of each CDR3. Fields, in order: D gene, J gene, clone size, V gene, CDR3 protein, CDR3 DNA. D genes are given only for firm matches. Clone size is given for some rows only: seen once, a few or many times, or a class if the clone is expanded.

>NA|TRBJ1-2|many|TRBV5-1
CASSPTDGYGYTF
TGCGCCAGCAGCCCTACAGACGGATATGGCTACACCTTC
>TRBD1|TRBJ2-7|few|TRBV12-3/TRBV12-4
CASGRPGTGTYEQYF
TGTGCCAGCGGACGTCCCGGGACAGGCACCTACGAGCAGTACTTC
>TRBD1|TRBJ1-2|NA|TRBV20-1
CSATRTGVHGYTF
TGCAGTGCTACCAGGACAGGGGTCCATGGCTACACCTTC
>NA|TRBJ2-5|NA|TRBV2
CASSRSFQETQYF
TGTGCCAGCAGTAGGTCCTTCCAAGAGACCCAGTACTTC
>NA|TRBJ2-2|few|TRBV6-2/TRBV6-3
CASSYGYGTGELFF
TGTGCCAGCAGTTACGGGTACGGCACCGGGGAGCTGTTTTTT
>NA|TRBJ2-2|few|TRBV6-1
CASRDGPPLDGGELFF
TGTGCCAGCAGGGACGGGCCGCCTCTCGATGGCGGGGAGCTGTTTTTT
>NA|TRBJ1-5|NA|TRBV7-6
CASSPHPDSVRNQPQHF
TGTGCCAGCAGCCCCCACCCGGACAGTGTGAGGAATCAGCCCCAGCATTTT
>NA|TRBJ2-3|NA|TRBV4-1
CASSPIGNRNTQYF
TGCGCCAGCAGCCCAATAGGGAATCGCAATACGCAGTATTTT
>NA|TRBJ2-3|many|TRBV12-3/TRBV12-4
CASSPTTDTQYF
TGTGCCAGCAGTCCTACCACAGATACGCAGTATTTT
>NA|TRBJ1-2|few|TRBV5-1
CASSLDRPGGGYTF
TGCGCCAGCAGCTTGGATAGGCCCGGGGGTGGCTACACCTTC
>NA|TRBJ1-5|NA|TRBV20-1
CSASSGIINQLQHF
TGCAGTGCTAGCTCCGGGATAATTAATCAGCTCCAGCATTTT
>TRBD2|TRBJ2-3|NA|TRBV4-2
CASSQQERGGLDTQYF
TGTGCCAGCAGCCAACAAGAGCGGGGGGGCCTAGATACGCAGTATTTT
>NA|TRBJ2-2|NA|TRBV5-1
CASSVSGTPNTGELFF
TGCGCCAGCAGCGTCTCCGGGACCCCGAACACCGGGGAGCTGTTTTTT
>NA|TRBJ1-1|few|TRBV10-3
CAISLGEETEAFF
TGTGCCATCAGTTTGGGAGAGGAAACTGAAGCTTTCTTT
>TRBD2|TRBJ2-1|NA|TRBV10-2
CASSEGRGAYNEQFF
TGCGCCAGCAGTGAAGGACGGGGGGCCTACAATGAGCAGTTCTTC
>TRBD1|TRBJ2-1|NA|TRBV12-3/TRBV12-4
CASSPDRGLSYNEQFF
TGTGCCAGCAGCCCTGACAGGGGGCTTTCCTACAATGAGCAGTTCTTC
>TRBD2|TRBJ2-7|NA|TRBV7-6
CASSPLAGVVNEQYF
TGTGCCAGCAGCCCACTAGCGGGAGTGGTTAACGAGCAGTACTTC
>NA|TRBJ2-4|NA|TRBV7-9
CASSLEAASSKGNIQYF
TGTGCCAGCAGCTTAGAGGCGGCTAGCAGTAAGGGGAACATTCAGTACTTC
>NA|TRBJ2-7|NA|TRBV12-3/TRBV12-4
CASSWGGGAYEQYF
TGTGCCAGCAGTTGGGGCGGAGGCGCCTACGAGCAGTACTTC
>NA|TRBJ2-3|few|TRBV5-4
CASSQGGHPTDTQYF
TGTGCCAGCAGCCAGGGGGGACACCCGACAGATACGCAGTATTTT
>TRBD2|TRBJ2-1|NA|TRBV12-3/TRBV12-4
CASTGGGSEQFF
TGTGCCAGCACCGGGGGGGGAAGTGAGCAGTTCTTC
>TRBD1|TRBJ1-3|NA|TRBV7-6
CASSRQVQGVTGNTIYF
TGTGCCAGCAGCCGCCAAGTCCAGGGGGTCACTGGAAACACCATATATTTT
>NA|TRBJ2-7|NA|TRBV5-6
CASSWGVDTYEQYF
TGTGCCAGCAGCTGGGGGGTAGACACCTACGAGCAGTACTTC
>NA|TRBJ2-7|few|TRBV6-2/TRBV6-3
CASSPVGSSYEQYF
TGTGCCAGCAGTCCCGTCGGGAGCTCCTACGAGCAGTACTTC
>TRBD2|TRBJ2-7|NA|TRBV5-1
CASSLVLREGREQYF
TGCGCCAGCAGCTTGGTATTGCGGGAGGGCCGCGAGCAGTACTTC
>NA|TRBJ2-7|NA|TRBV4-3
CASSQDIGTATYEQYF
TGCGCCAGCAGCCAAGATATTGGTACGGCAACCTACGAGCAGTACTTC
>NA|TRBJ2-3|NA|TRBV28
CASNLDLGSTDTQYF
TGTGCCAGCAACCTGGACCTCGGTTCAACAGATACGCAGTATTTT
>TRBD1|TRBJ2-7|few|TRBV5-1
CASRTGPTYEQYF
TGCGCCAGCAGGACAGGGCCAACCTACGAGCAGTACTTC
>TRBD1|TRBJ1-4|many|TRBV15
CATSRDRGQGREKLFF
TGTGCCACCAGCAGAGATCGTGGACAGGGACGCGAAAAACTGTTTTTT
>TRBD1|TRBJ2-5|NA|TRBV5-6
CASSSGTGTETQYF
TGTGCCAGCAGCTCCGGGACAGGGACAGAGACCCAGTACTTC
>NA|TRBJ2-5|NA|TRBV7-2
CASSLNFGLSLETQYF
TGTGCCAGCAGCTTAAATTTTGGCCTTTCCTTAGAGACCCAGTACTTC
>TRBD1|TRBJ2-2|NA|TRBV5-6
CASSFYRGAGELFF
TGTGCCAGCAGCTTTTACAGGGGGGCCGGGGAGCTGTTTTTT
>TRBD1|TRBJ2-5|NA|TRBV9
CASSGTGAGETQYF
TGTGCCAGCAGCGGGACAGGGGCGGGAGAGACCCAGTACTTC
>NA|TRBJ1-2|few|TRBV15
CATSRDVAINYGYTF
TGTGCCACCAGCAGAGATGTGGCGATTAACTATGGCTACACCTTC
>NA|TRBJ2-5|NA|TRBV29-1
CSVDKAGQRETQYF
TGCAGCGTGGATAAAGCGGGCCAGCGGGAGACCCAGTACTTC
>NA|TRBJ2-1|many|TRBV20-1
CSAKVGYSYNEQFF
TGCAGTGCCAAAGTCGGGTATTCCTACAATGAGCAGTTCTTC
>NA|TRBJ2-5|few|TRBV20-1
CSASRGPSVETQYF
TGCAGTGCCAGCCGCGGACCGTCAGTGGAGACCCAGTACTTC
>NA|TRBJ1-3|NA|TRBV7-8
CASSLVVGGSGNTIYF
TGTGCCAGCAGCTTAGTAGTAGGGGGCTCTGGAAACACCATATATTTT
>TRBD2|TRBJ2-7|NA|TRBV27
CASRNRGGFDEQYF
TGTGCCAGCAGGAATCGGGGGGGATTCGACGAGCAGTACTTC
>TRBD1|TRBJ1-1|NA|TRBV24-1
CATSDSRDSNTEAFF
TGTGCCACCAGTGATTCCCGGGACAGCAACACTGAAGCTTTCTTT
>NA|TRBJ2-5|few|TRBV5-1
CASSPHEQETQYF
TGCGCCAGCAGCCCTCATGAGCAAGAGACCCAGTACTTC
>TRBD1|TRBJ2-3|few|TRBV13
CASSKGTGADTQYF
TGTGCCAGCAGCAAAGGGACAGGGGCTGATACGCAGTATTTT
>NA|TRBJ1-5|NA|TRBV2
CASSGKGNQPQHF
TGTGCCAGCAGTGGGAAAGGAAATCAGCCCCAGCATTTT
>TRBD2|TRBJ2-1|many|TRBV4-2
CASSRRLADYNEQFF
TGTGCCAGCAGCCGTCGACTAGCAGACTACAATGAGCAGTTCTTC
>TRBD1|TRBJ1-5|few|TRBV12-3/TRBV12-4
CASSLGGQDKTQHF
TGTGCCAGCAGTTTAGGGGGACAGGACAAGACCCAGCATTTT
>TRBD2|TRBJ2-1|NA|TRBV29-1
CSVVLAGEWFF
TGCAGCGTTGTACTAGCGGGAGAATGGTTCTTC
>NA|TRBJ2-7|NA|TRBV5-1
CASSLVYGAYEQYF
TGCGCCAGCAGCTTGGTCTATGGGGCGTACGAGCAGTACTTC
>TRBD2|TRBJ2-3|NA|TRBV27
CASSPGLAYTDTQYF
TGTGCCAGCAGTCCGGGACTAGCGTACACAGATACGCAGTATTTT
>NA|TRBJ1-2|NA|TRBV20-1
CSATPRLTGRGARYTF
TGCAGTGCTACCCCAAGGCTTACAGGGAGGGGAGCACGCTACACCTTC
>NA|TRBJ1-6|NA|TRBV7-8
CASSLERRSNSPLHF
TGTGCCAGCAGCTTAGAACGCAGAAGTAATTCACCCCTCCACTTT
>NA|TRBJ1-1|few|TRBV6-2/TRBV6-3
CASSYYTGNTEAFF
TGTGCCAGCAGTTACTACACAGGGAACACTGAAGCTTTCTTT
>TRBD2|TRBJ2-1|few|TRBV20-1
CSARRGTSGGEQFF
TGCAGTGCTAGACGCGGGACTAGCGGGGGGGAGCAGTTCTTC